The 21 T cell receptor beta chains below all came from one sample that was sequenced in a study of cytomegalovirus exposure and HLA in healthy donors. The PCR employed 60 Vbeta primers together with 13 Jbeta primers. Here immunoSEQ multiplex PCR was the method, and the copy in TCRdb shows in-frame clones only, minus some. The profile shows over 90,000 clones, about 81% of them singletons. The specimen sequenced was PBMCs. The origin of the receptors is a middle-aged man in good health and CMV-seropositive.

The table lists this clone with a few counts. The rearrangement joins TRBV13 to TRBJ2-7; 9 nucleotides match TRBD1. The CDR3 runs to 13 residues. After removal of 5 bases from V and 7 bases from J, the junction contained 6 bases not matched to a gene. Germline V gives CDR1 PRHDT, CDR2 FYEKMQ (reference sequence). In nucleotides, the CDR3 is TGTGCCAGCAGCATGGGGACAGGGTATGAGCAGTACTTC. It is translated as CASSMGTGYEQYF.

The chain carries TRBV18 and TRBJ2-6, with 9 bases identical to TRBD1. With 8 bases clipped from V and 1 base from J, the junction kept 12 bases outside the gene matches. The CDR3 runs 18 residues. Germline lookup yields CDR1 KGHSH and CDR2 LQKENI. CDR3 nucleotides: TGTGCCAGCACGACCCAGGGACAGGGTAAATCTGGGGCCAACGTCCTGACTTTC. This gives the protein CASTTQGQGKSGANVLTF.

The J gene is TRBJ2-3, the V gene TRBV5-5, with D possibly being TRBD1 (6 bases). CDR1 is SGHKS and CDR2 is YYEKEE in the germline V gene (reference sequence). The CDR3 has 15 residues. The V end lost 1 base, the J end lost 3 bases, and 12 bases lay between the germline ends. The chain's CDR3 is CASSLFPRGTDTQYF. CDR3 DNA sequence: TGTGCCAGCAGCTTGTTCCCCAGGGGAACAGATACGCAGTATTTT.

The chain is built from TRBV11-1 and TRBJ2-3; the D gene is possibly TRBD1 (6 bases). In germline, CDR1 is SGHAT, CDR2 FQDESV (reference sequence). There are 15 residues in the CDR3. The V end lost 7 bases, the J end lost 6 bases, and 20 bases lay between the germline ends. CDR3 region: CASNPGAGAPDTQYF. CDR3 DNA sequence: TGTGCCAGCAACCCCGGGGCAGGGGCGCCGGATACGCAGTATTTT.

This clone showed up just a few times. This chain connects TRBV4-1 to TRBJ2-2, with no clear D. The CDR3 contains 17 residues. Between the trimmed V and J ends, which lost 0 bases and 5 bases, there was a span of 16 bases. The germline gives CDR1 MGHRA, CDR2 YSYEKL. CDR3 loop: CASSQEAADPFTGELFF. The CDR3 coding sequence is TGCGCCAGCAGCCAAGAGGCGGCCGACCCTTTTACCGGGGAGCTGTTTTTT.

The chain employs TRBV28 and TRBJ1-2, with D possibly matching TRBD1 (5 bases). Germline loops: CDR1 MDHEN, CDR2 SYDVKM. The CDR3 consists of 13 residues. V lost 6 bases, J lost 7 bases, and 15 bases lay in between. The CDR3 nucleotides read TGTGCCAGCAGGGTCGCTGGAAGGGGTGGCTACACCTTC. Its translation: CASRVAGRGGYTF.

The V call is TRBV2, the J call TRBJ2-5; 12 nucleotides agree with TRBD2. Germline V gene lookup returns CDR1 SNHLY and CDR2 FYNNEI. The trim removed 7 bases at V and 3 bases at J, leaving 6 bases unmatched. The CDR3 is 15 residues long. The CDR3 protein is CASTPWTSGEETQYF. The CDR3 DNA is TGTGCCAGCACCCCGTGGACTAGCGGGGAAGAGACCCAGTACTTC.

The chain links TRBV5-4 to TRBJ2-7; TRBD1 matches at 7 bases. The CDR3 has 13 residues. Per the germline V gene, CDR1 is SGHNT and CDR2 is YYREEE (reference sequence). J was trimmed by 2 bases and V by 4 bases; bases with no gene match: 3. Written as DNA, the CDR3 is TGTGCCAGCAGCGTGACAGGGACCTACGAGCAGTACTTC. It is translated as CASSVTGTYEQYF.

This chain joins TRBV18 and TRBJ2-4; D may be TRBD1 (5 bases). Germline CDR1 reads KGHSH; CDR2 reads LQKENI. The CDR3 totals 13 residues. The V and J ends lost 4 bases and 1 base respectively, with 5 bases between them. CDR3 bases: TGTGCCAGCTCACAGGGGGCCAAAAACATTCAGTACTTC. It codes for CASSQGAKNIQYF.

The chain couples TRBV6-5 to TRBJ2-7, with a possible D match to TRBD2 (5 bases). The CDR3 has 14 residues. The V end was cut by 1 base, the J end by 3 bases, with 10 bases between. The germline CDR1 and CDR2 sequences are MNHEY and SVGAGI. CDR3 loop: CASSYLAGGYEQYF. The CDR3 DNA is TGTGCCAGCAGTTACTTGGCCGGAGGCTACGAGCAGTACTTC.

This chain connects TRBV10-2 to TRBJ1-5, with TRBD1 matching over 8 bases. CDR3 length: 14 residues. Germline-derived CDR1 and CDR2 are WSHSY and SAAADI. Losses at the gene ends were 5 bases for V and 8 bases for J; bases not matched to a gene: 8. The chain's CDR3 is CASSWDRPREPQHF. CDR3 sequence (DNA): TGCGCCAGCAGTTGGGACAGGCCGCGGGAGCCCCAGCATTTT.

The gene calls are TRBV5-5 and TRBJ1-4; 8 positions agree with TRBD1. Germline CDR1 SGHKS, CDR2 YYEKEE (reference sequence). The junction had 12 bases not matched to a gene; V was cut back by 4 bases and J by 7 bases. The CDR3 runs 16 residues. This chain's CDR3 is CASSQTDRVEFEKLFF. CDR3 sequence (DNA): TGTGCCAGCAGCCAAACGGACAGGGTGGAGTTTGAAAAACTGTTTTTT.

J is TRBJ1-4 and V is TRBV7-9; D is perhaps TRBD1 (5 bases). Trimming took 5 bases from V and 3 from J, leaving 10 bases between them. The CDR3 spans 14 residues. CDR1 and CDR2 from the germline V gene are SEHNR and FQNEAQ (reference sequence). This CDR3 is CASSPGWANEKLFF. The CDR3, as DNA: TGTGCCAGCAGCCCAGGGTGGGCTAATGAAAAACTGTTTTTT.

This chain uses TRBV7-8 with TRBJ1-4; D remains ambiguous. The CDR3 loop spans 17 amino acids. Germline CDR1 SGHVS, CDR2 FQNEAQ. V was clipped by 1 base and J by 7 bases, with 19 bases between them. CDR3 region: CASSLVGDTGSSEKLFF. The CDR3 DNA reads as TGTGCCAGCAGCTTAGTCGGGGATACGGGTTCTAGTGAAAAACTGTTTTTT.

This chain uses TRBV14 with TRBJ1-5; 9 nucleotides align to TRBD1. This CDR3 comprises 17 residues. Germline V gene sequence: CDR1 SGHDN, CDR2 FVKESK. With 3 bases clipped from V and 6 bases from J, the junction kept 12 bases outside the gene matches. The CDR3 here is CASSHEPGTGKGQPQHF. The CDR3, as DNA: TGTGCCAGCAGCCATGAACCCGGGACAGGGAAGGGTCAGCCCCAGCATTTT.

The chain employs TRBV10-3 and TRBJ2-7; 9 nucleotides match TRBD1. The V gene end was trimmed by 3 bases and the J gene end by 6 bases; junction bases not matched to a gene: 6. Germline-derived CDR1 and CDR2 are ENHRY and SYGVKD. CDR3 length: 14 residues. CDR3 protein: CAISEPGQGIEQYF. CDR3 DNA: TGTGCCATCAGTGAACCGGGACAGGGTATCGAGCAGTACTTC.

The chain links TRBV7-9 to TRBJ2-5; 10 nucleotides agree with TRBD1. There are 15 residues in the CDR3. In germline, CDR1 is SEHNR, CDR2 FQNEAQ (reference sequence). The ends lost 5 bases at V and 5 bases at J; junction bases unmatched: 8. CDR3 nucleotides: TGTGCCAGCAGCATACTCGACAGGGGGCGGGAGACCCAGTACTTC. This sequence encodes CASSILDRGRETQYF. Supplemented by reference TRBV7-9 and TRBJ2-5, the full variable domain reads DTGVSQNPRHKITKRGQNVTFRCDPISEHNRLYWYRQTLGQGPEFLTYFQNEAQLEKSRLLSDRFSAERPKGSFSTLEIQRTEQGDSAMYLCASSILDRGRETQYFGPGTRLLVL.

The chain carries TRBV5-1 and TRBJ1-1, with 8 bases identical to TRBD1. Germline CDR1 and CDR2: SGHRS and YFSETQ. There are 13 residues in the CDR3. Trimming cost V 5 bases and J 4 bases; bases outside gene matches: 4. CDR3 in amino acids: CASRSGGSTEAFF. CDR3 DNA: TGCGCCAGCAGGTCAGGGGGCAGCACTGAAGCTTTCTTT.

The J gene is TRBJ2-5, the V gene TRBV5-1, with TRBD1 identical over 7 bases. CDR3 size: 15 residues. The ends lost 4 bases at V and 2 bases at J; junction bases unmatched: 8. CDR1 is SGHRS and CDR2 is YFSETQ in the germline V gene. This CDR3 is CASSLVGQTQETQYF. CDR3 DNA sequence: TGCGCCAGCAGCCTTGTGGGACAGACTCAAGAGACCCAGTACTTC. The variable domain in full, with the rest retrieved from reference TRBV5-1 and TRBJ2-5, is KAGVTQTPRYLIKTRGQQVTLSCSPISGHRSVSWYQQTPGQGLQFLFEYFSETQRNKGNFPGRFSGRQFSNSRSEMNVSTLELGDSALYLCASSLVGQTQETQYFGPGTRLLVL.

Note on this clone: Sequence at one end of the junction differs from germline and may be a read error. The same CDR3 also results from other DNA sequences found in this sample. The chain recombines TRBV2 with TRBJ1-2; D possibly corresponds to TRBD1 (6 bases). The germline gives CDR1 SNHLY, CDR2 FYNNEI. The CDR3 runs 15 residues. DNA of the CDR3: TGTGCCAGCAGTGGGACAGCCTTCCTTAACTACGGCTACACCTTC. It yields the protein CASSGTAFLNYGYTF. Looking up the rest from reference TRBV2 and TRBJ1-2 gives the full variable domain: EPEVTQTPSHQVTQMGQEVILRCVPISNHLYFYWYRQILGQKVEFLVSFYNNEISEKSEIFDDQFSVERPDGSNFTLKIRSTKLEDSAMYFCASSGTAFLNYGYTFGSGTRLTVV.

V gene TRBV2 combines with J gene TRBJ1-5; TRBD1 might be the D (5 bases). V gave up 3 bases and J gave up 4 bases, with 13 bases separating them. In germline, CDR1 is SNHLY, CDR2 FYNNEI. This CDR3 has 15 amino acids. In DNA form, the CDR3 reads TGTGCCAGCAGTGAGGCTCAGGGAAGGAATCAGCCCCAGCATTTT. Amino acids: CASSEAQGRNQPQHF.